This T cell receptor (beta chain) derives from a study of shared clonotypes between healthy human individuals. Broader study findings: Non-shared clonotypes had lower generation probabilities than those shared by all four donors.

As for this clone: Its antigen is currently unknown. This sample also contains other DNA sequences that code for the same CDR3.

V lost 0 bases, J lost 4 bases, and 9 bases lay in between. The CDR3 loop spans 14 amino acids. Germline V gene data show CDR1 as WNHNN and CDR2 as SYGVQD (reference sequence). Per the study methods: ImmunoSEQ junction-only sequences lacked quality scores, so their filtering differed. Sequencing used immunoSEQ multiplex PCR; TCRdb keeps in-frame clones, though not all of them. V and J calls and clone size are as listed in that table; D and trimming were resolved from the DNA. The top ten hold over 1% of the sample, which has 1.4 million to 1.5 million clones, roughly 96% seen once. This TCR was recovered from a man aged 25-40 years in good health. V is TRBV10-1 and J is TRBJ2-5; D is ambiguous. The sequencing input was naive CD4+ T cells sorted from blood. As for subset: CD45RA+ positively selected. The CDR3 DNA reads TGCGCCAGCAGTGAGTCGTTTAGTGGAGAGACCCAGTACTTC. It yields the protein CASSESFSGETQYF.